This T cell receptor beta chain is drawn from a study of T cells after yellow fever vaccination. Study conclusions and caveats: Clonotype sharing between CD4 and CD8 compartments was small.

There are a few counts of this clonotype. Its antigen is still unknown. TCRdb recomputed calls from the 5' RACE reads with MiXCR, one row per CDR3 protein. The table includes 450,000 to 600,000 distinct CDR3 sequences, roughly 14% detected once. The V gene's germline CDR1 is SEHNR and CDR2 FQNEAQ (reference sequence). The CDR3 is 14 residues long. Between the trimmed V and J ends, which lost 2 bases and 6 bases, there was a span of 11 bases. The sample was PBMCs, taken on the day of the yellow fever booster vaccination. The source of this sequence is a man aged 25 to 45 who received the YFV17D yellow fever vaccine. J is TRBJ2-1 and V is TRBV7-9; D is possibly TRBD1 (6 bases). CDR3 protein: CASSLHGTRNEQFF. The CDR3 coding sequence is TGTGCCAGCAGCTTACACGGGACACGCAATGAGCAGTTCTTC.